This TCR beta chain is from a study of technical replicates of blood from a few donors. Profiled with immunoSEQ multiplex PCR; TCRdb holds only in-frame clones, not every one. The repertoire has approximately 69,000 clones, approximately 97% of them found once; the top ten carry 0.2% to 0.25%. V gave up 3 bases and J gave up 8 bases, with 16 bases separating them. The V gene's germline CDR1 is LGHNT and CDR2 FRNRAP. The CDR3 sequence is 14 residues long. Sequenced input: T cells isolated from PBMCs. The chain employs TRBV12-5 and TRBJ1-2; the D gene is possibly TRBD1 (6 bases). The origin of this receptor is a human donor in good health. CDR3: CASGFGIGGSGYTF. The CDR3 DNA is TGTGCTAGTGGTTTCGGCATAGGGGGTTCCGGCTACACCTTC.